This TCR beta chain originates from a study of shared clonotypes between healthy human individuals. The study, taken as a whole, reports: Owing to a small donor count, the genetic and exposure-history diversity represented was limited.

This clone was seen ten or more times. Its target is not known. V dropped 7 bases and J dropped 2 bases, with 12 bases sitting between them. This CDR3 has 13 residues. Splitting of each subset's genomic DNA was done evenly across several immunoSEQ plates. The quantity of DNA used in unsorted PBMC replicate PCRs was around 300 ng, corresponding to tens of thousands of T cell genomes. Some clones are missing from TCRdb's copy, which holds only in-frame ones; the method was immunoSEQ multiplex PCR. The table lists around 450,000 clones, 70% to 80% of them singletons. The specimen was PBMCs. J is TRBJ2-7 and V is TRBV23-1, with D unresolved. TRBV23-1 is marked as an open reading frame, function uncertain. The sequence derives from a woman in her thirties or forties in good health. Some clones in this sample may be carry-over from other donors' samples. The CDR3 DNA reads as TGCGCCAGCATTGAAGGGATCCCCTACGAGCAGTACTTC. Translation gives CASIEGIPYEQYF.